The 14 T cell receptor beta chains reported below all come from one sample, sequenced in a study of T cell responses to AZD1222 COVID-19 vaccine. Profiling relied on immunoSEQ multiplex PCR, and the TCRdb table lists in-frame clones only, not all of them. The sample shows about 140,000 clones, about 93% of them seen only once. Sequenced material: peripheral blood, taken 28 days after the second AZD1222 dose. All receptors derive from an adult who received the AZD1222 COVID-19 vaccine.

The chain links TRBV3-1 (or the pseudogene TRBV3-2) to TRBJ2-7; 7 bases map to TRBD2. The CDR3 totals 12 residues. Germline lookup yields CDR1 LGHDT and CDR2 YNNKEL (reference sequence). Trimming removed 4 bases from V and 6 bases from J; junction bases left unmatched: 3. In DNA form, the CDR3 reads TGTGCCAGCAGCCTGGGGACTATCGAGCAGTACTTC. Translated, it gives CASSLGTIEQYF.

The chain uses TRBV15 and TRBJ1-2; D is uncertain. Deletions cut 2 bases from V and 4 bases from J, with 14 bases between. The CDR3 covers 15 residues. CDR1 and CDR2 (germline): LNHNV, YYDKDF (reference sequence). The CDR3 protein is CATSRKLPEVYGYTF. DNA of the CDR3: TGTGCCACCAGCAGAAAACTGCCAGAAGTCTATGGCTACACCTTC.

The chain carries TRBV9 and TRBJ2-7; the D gene is possibly TRBD2 (6 bases). Per the germline V gene, CDR1 is SGDLS and CDR2 is YYNGEE. This CDR3 region has 14 residues. V lost 4 bases to trimming and J lost 8 bases, with 19 bases between them. In DNA, the CDR3 is TGTGCCAGCAGCCAGGGCAGGGACTTCCTCAAGCAGTACTTC. Translation: CASSQGRDFLKQYF.

V is TRBV7-8 and J is TRBJ1-4; 9 bases align to TRBD1. The CDR3 is 14 amino acids. Germline CDR1 reads SGHVS; CDR2 reads FQNEAQ. The trim removed 5 bases at V and 6 bases at J, leaving 4 bases unmatched. DNA of the CDR3: TGTGCCAGCAGCATGGGACAGGGACATGAAAAACTGTTTTTT. It yields the protein CASSMGQGHEKLFF. Combining the CDR3 with reference TRBV7-8 and TRBJ1-4 gives the whole variable domain GAGVSQSPRYKVAKRGQDVALRCDPISGHVSLFWYQQALGQGPEFLTYFQNEAQLDKSGLPSDRFFAERPEGSVSTLKIQRTQQEDSAVYLCASSMGQGHEKLFFGSGTQLSVL.

The chain has TRBV5-1 and TRBJ2-3; TRBD2 matches at 13 bases. The CDR3 is 13 amino acids. The V segment lost 7 bases and the J segment 6 bases; nucleotides outside the gene matches: 2. The germline gives CDR1 SGHRS, CDR2 YFSETQ. This CDR3 reads CASRLAGGDTQYF. The CDR3 DNA sequence: TGCGCCAGCCGACTAGCGGGAGGTGATACGCAGTATTTT.

J is TRBJ1-4 and V is TRBV4-1, with 7 positions matching TRBD1. CDR1 is MGHRA and CDR2 is YSYEKL in the germline V gene. This CDR3 has 15 residues. The trim removed 4 bases at V and 6 bases at J, leaving 8 bases unmatched. The CDR3 reads CASSPRSGGDEKLFF. CDR3 coding DNA: TGCGCCAGCAGCCCGAGGTCAGGGGGGGATGAAAAACTGTTTTTT.

The chain combines TRBV7-2 with TRBJ2-3, with TRBD2 matching over 14 bases. V lost 5 bases to trimming and J lost 14 bases; unmatched junction nucleotides: 9. This CDR3 region has 14 residues. The V gene's germline CDR1 is SGHTA and CDR2 FQGNSA. The CDR3 reads CASSLGTSGGRTYF. DNA of the CDR3: TGTGCCAGCAGCCTGGGGACTAGCGGGGGCCGCACGTATTTT.

The chain joins TRBV7-2 to TRBJ2-3; 13 nucleotides agree with TRBD2. This CDR3 contains 17 residues. V trimming: 1 base; J trimming: 2 bases; junction bases outside the gene matches: 3. Germline CDR1 and CDR2: SGHTA and FQGNSA. Here the CDR3 reads CASSLDGLAGATDTQYF. CDR3 DNA sequence: TGTGCCAGCAGCTTAGATGGACTAGCGGGGGCCACAGATACGCAGTATTTT.

In DNA, the CDR3 is TGCAGCGTTGAACTGTTAGGGGTGGAAGAGACCCAGTACTTC. The encoded protein is CSVELLGVEETQYF. J is TRBJ2-5 and V is TRBV29-1; D perhaps matches TRBD1 (5 bases). The CDR3 consists of 14 residues. The germline CDR1 and CDR2 sequences are SQVTM and ANQGSEA. V was clipped by 2 bases and J by 3 bases, with 13 bases between them.

The chain carries TRBV5-4 and TRBJ2-2; 7 bases fit TRBD1. With 4 bases clipped from V and 0 bases from J, the junction kept 6 bases outside the gene matches. Germline-derived CDR1 and CDR2 are SGHNT and YYREEE (reference sequence). The CDR3 has 16 amino acids. The CDR3 DNA reads TGTGCCAGCAGCACGGAGACAGGGTCGAACACCGGGGAGCTGTTTTTT. Translating gives CASSTETGSNTGELFF.

The chain uses TRBV27 and TRBJ2-7; 11 bases are shared with TRBD2. Germline-derived CDR1 and CDR2 are MNHEY and SMNVEV (reference sequence). There are 16 residues in the CDR3. V was pared by 5 bases and J by 3 bases, with 9 bases of the junction left unmatched. CDR3 DNA: TGTGCCAGCAGTATTCTAGCGGGGGGTCCTAACTACGAGCAGTACTTC. Protein sequence: CASSILAGGPNYEQYF.

The V gene is TRBV7-3, the J gene TRBJ1-1; 8 positions agree with TRBD1. Germline CDR1 is SGHTA and CDR2 is FQGTGA. This CDR3 has 14 amino acids. Trimming at V came to 5 bases and at J to 2 bases, leaving 4 bases not matched to a gene. The CDR3 region has the DNA TGTGCCAGCAGCCAGACAGGGGCTAACACTGAAGCTTTCTTT. As protein: CASSQTGANTEAFF. Filled out from reference TRBV7-3 and TRBJ1-1, the complete variable domain reads GAGVSQTPSNKVTEKGKYVELRCDPISGHTALYWYRQSLGQGPEFLIYFQGTGAADDSGLPNDRFFAVRPEGSVSTLKIQRTERGDSAVYLCASSQTGANTEAFFGQGTRLTVV.

CDR3 in DNA: TGTGCCAGCACCCCCAGTTCCTATAATTCACCCCTCCACTTT. Translating it yields CASTPSSYNSPLHF. The chain joins TRBV27 to TRBJ1-6, with D unresolved. Deletions cut 7 bases from V and 1 base from J, with 8 bases between. In germline, CDR1 is MNHEY, CDR2 SMNVEV (reference sequence). The CDR3 has 14 residues.

The chain uses TRBV27 and TRBJ2-1, with a weak D call TRBD2 (5 bases). CDR3 length: 13 residues. Germline loops: CDR1 MNHEY, CDR2 SMNVEV (reference sequence). The V end was cut by 8 bases, the J end by 9 bases, with 17 bases between. Written as DNA, the CDR3 is TGTGCCAGCGGGGAGTCGACGGGCGGTGAGCAGTTCTTC. Protein: CASGESTGGEQFF.